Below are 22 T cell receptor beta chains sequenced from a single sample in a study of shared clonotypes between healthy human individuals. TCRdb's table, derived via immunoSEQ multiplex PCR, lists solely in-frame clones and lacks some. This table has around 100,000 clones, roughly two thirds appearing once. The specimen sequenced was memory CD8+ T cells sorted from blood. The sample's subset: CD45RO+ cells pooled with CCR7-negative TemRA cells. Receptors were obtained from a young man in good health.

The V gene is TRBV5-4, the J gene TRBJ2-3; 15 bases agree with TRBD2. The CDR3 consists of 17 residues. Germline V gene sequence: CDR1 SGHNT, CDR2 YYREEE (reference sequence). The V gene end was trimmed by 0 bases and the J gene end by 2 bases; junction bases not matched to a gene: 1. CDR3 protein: CASSLGTSGRVTDTQYF. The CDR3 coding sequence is TGTGCCAGCAGCTTGGGGACTAGCGGGAGGGTCACAGATACGCAGTATTTT.

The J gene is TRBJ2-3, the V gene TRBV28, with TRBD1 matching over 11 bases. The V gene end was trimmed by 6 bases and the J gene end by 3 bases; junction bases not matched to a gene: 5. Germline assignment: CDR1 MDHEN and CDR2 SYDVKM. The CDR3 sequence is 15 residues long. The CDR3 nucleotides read TGTGCCAGCAGGAAGGGACAGGGGGTGACAGATACGCAGTATTTT. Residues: CASRKGQGVTDTQYF.

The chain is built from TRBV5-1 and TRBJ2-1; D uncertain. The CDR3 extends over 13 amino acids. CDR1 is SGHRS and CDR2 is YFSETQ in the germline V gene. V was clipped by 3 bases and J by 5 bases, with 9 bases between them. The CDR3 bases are TGCGCCAGCAGCTCCTTTCCCGACAATGAGCAGTTCTTC. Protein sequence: CASSSFPDNEQFF.

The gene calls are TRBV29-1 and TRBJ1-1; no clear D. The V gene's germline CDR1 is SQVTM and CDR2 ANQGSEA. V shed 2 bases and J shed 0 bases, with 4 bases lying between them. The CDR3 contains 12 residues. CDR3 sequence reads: CSVERMNTEAFF. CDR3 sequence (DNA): TGCAGCGTTGAACGTATGAACACTGAAGCTTTCTTT.

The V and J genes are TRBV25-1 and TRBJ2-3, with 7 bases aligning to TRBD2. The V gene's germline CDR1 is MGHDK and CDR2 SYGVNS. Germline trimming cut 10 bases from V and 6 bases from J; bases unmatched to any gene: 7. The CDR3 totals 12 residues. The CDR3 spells CATRGGKDTQYF. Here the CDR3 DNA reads TGTGCCACTAGGGGAGGGAAGGATACGCAGTATTTT.

CDR3 bases: TGTGCCTGGAGGGGAGTGACCTCCTATTCCTACGAGCAGTACTTC. This sequence encodes CAWRGVTSYSYEQYF. This chain uses TRBV30 with TRBJ2-7; weak D call: TRBD2 (5 bases). This CDR3 is 15 amino acids long. Germline values: CDR1 GTSNPN, CDR2 SVGIG (reference sequence). V was cut by 3 bases and J by 1 base, with 16 bases left in between.

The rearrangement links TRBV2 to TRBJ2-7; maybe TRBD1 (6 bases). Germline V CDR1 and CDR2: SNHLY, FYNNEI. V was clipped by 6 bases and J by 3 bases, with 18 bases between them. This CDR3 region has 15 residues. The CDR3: CASSEQGGLFYEQYF. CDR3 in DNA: TGTGCCAGCAGCGAACAGGGCGGCCTATTCTACGAGCAGTACTTC.

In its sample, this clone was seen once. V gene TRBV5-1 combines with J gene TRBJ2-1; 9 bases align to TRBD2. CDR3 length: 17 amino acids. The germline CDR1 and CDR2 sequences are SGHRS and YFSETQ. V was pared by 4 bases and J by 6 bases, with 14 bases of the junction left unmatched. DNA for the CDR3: TGCGCCAGCAGCCCCCGGAACAGCGGGAGGTGGGGCAATGAGCAGTTCTTC. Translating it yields CASSPRNSGRWGNEQFF.

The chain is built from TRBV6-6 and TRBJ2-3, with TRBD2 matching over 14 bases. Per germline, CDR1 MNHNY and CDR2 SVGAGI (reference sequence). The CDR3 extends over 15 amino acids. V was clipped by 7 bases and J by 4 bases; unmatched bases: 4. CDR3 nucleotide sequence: TGTGCCAGCATGCCGGGACTAGCGGGAGCAGATACGCAGTATTTT. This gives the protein CASMPGLAGADTQYF.

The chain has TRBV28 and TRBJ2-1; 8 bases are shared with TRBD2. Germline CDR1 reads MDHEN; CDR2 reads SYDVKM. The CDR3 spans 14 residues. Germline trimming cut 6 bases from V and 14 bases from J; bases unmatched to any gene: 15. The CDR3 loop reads CASRTPSAGEGKFF. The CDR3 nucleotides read TGTGCCAGCAGGACCCCTTCAGCGGGAGAGGGAAAGTTCTTC.

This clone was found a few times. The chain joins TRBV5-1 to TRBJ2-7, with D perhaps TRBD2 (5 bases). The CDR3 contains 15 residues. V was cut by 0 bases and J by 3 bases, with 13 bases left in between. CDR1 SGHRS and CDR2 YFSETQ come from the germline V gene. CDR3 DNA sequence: TGCGCCAGCAGCTTGGTTTCCAGCGGTAGCTACGAGCAGTACTTC. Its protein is CASSLVSSGSYEQYF.

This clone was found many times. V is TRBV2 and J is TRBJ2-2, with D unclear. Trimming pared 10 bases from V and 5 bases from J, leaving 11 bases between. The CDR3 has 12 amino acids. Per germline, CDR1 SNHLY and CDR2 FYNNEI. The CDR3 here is CAIGVYTGELFF. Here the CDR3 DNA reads TGTGCCATCGGAGTATATACCGGGGAGCTGTTTTTT.

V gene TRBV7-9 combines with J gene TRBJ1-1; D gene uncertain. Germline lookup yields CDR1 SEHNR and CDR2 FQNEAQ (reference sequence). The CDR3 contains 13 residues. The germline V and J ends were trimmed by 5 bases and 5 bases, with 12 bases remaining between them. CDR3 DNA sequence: TGTGCCAGCAGCGACCCCTGGCAAACTGAAGCTTTCTTT. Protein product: CASSDPWQTEAFF.

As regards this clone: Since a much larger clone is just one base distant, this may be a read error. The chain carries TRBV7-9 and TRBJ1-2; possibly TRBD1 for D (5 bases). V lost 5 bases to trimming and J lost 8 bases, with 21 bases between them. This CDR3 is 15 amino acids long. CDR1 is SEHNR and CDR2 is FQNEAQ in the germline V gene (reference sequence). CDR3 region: CASSGRSGGIGGYTF. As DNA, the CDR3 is TGTGCCAGCAGCGGGAGATCCGGGGGGATTGGCGGCTACACCTTC.

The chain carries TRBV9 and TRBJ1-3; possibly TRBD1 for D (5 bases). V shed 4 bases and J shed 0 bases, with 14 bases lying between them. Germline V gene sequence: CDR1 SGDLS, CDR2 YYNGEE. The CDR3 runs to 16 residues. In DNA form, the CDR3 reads TGTGCCAGCAGCCACGCTGGGGCTATCTCTGGAAACACCATATATTTT. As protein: CASSHAGAISGNTIYF.

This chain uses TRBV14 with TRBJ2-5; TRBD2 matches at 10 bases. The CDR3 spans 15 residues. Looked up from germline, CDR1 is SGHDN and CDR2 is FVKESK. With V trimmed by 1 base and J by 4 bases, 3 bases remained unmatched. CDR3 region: CASSQVGLASETQYF. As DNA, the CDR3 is TGTGCCAGCAGCCAAGTGGGACTAGCGTCAGAGACCCAGTACTTC.

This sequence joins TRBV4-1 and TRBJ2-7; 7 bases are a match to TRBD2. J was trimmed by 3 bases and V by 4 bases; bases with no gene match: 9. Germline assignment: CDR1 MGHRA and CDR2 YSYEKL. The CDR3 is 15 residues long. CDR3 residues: CASSRTMGGSYEQYF. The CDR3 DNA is TGCGCCAGCAGCCGTACCATGGGCGGGAGCTACGAGCAGTACTTC.

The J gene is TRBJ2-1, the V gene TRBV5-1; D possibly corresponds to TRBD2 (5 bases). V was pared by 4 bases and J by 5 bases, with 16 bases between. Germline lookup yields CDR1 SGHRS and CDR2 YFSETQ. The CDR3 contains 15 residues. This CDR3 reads CASSRTDSANNEQFF. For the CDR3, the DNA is TGCGCCAGCAGCCGAACGGACTCGGCGAACAATGAGCAGTTCTTC.

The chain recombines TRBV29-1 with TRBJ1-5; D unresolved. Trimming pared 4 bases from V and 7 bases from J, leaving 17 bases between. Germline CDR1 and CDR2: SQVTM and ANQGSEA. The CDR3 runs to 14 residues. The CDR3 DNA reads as TGCAGCGTTGGTTTGGGAGCGGCTGGGCAGCCCCAGCATTTT. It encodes CSVGLGAAGQPQHF.

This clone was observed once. The CDR3 bases are TGTGCCAGCAGAGAGACAGACTACGAGCAGTACTTC. This gives the protein CASRETDYEQYF. V and J are TRBV2 and TRBJ2-7; weak D call: TRBD1 (5 bases). The CDR3 is 12 amino acids. Germline CDR1 and CDR2: SNHLY and FYNNEI. V was clipped by 6 bases and J by 3 bases, with 9 bases between them.

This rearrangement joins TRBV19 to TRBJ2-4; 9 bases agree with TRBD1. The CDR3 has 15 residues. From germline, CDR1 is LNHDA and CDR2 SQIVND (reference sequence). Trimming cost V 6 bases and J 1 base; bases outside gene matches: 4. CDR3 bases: TGTGCCAGTAGACAGGGGGCTGGGGCCAAAAACATTCAGTACTTC. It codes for CASRQGAGAKNIQYF.

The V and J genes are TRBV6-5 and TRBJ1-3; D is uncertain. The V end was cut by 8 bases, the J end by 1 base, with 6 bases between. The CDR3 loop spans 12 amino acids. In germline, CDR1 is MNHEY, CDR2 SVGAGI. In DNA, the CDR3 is TGTGCCAGCGGCAATTCTGGAAACACCATATATTTT. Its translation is CASGNSGNTIYF.